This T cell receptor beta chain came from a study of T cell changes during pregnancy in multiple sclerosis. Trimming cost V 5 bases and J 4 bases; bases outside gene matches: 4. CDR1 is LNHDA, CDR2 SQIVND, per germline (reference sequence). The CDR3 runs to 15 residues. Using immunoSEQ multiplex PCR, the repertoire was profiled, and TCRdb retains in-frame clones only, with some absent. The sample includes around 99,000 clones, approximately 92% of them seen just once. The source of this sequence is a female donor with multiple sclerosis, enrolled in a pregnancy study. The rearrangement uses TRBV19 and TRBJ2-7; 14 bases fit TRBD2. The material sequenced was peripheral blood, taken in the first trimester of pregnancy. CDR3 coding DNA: TGTGCCAGTAGTCTTGGACTAGCGGGAGGTTACGAGCAGTACTTC. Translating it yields CASSLGLAGGYEQYF. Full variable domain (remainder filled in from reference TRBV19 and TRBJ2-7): DGGITQSPKYLFRKEGQNVTLSCEQNLNHDAMYWYRQDPGQGLRLIYYSQIVNDFQKGDIAEGYSVSREKKESFPLTVTSAQKNPTAFYLCASSLGLAGGYEQYFGPGTRLTVT.